This T cell receptor beta chain was sequenced for a study of cytomegalovirus exposure and HLA in healthy donors. Study-level findings and limits: Specificity of three CMV-associated chains for CMV antigens was verified in vitro.

PCR employed 60 Vbeta and 13 Jbeta primers. Some clones are missing from TCRdb's copy, which holds only in-frame ones; the method was immunoSEQ multiplex PCR. The repertoire holds 150,000 to 200,000 clones, 80% seen once, with 6% to 7.5% in the top ten. Turning to this clone: The antigen remains unidentified.

V shed 3 bases and J shed 8 bases, with 25 bases lying between them. CDR1 and CDR2 from the germline V gene are MDHEN and SYDVKM. The CDR3 has 17 residues. This sequence joins TRBV28 and TRBJ1-2; D is possibly TRBD1 (6 bases). The receptor's source is a man younger than 45 in good health and CMV-seropositive. Sequenced: PBMCs. The CDR3 loop reads CASSFSGAITGPRGYTF. CDR3 DNA sequence: TGTGCCAGCAGTTTCTCTGGGGCCATTACAGGGCCAAGGGGCTACACCTTC.